One and the same sample provided the 26 T cell receptor beta chains below, sequenced in a study of CD8+ T cells in alopecia areata. Described treatment: oral pan-JAK inhibitor, 5-10 mg twice daily. RNA was isolated and reverse transcribed to cDNA, the sequencing template. TCRdb's table, derived via immunoSEQ multiplex PCR, lists solely in-frame clones and lacks some. The sample has fewer than 150,000 clones; 45% to 65% are singletons. This material consisted of CD4+ T cells sorted from blood, taken at week 24, from a patient treated with tofacitinib. The receptors come from a human donor with alopecia areata.

The CDR3 reads CASSPAGGRETQYF. For the CDR3, the DNA is TGTGCCAGCAGCCCCGCAGGGGGCAGGGAGACCCAGTACTTC. The rearrangement joins TRBV7-9 to TRBJ2-5, with 8 bases that match TRBD1. The CDR3 contains 14 residues. Germline values: CDR1 SEHNR, CDR2 FQNEAQ (reference sequence). The V and J ends lost 5 bases and 5 bases, in that order; junction bases with no gene match: 7. Full variable domain (rest looked up from reference TRBV7-9 and TRBJ2-5): DTGVSQNPRHKITKRGQNVTFRCDPISEHNRLYWYRQTLGQGPEFLTYFQNEAQLEKSRLLSDRFSAERPKGSFSTLEIQRTEQGDSAMYLCASSPAGGRETQYFGPGTRLLVL.

The V gene is TRBV7-9, the J gene TRBJ1-1; TRBD1 might be the D (6 bases). The germline CDR1 and CDR2 sequences are SEHNR and FQNEAQ (reference sequence). The CDR3 loop spans 13 amino acids. V was pared by 8 bases and J by 1 base, with 11 bases between. The CDR3 protein is CASRMGQNTEAFF. As DNA, the CDR3 is TGTGCCAGCCGAATGGGACAGAACACTGAAGCTTTCTTT.

This clone has a single count. V gene TRBV6-5 combines with J gene TRBJ2-7; D uncertain. Trimming stripped 5 bases from V and 3 bases from J, with 14 bases between. CDR1 and CDR2 (germline): MNHEY, SVGAGI. This CDR3 comprises 14 residues. The CDR3 DNA reads as TGTGCCAGCAGTCACCGGCGGCAGTACTACGAGCAGTACTTC. This gives the protein CASSHRRQYYEQYF.

The rearrangement joins TRBV4-2 to TRBJ2-3; D uncertain. The germline CDR1 and CDR2 sequences are LGHNA and YNFKEQ. Trimming removed 2 bases at V and 1 base at J, with 4 bases between. The CDR3 loop spans 13 amino acids. The CDR3 is CASSQLGTDTQYF. In DNA form, the CDR3 reads TGTGCCAGCAGCCAACTAGGCACAGATACGCAGTATTTT.

This clone has a handful of counts. The V call is TRBV19, the J call TRBJ1-2, with D possibly TRBD1 on 6 matching bases. The germline V and J ends were trimmed by 7 bases and 7 bases, with 16 bases remaining between them. The CDR3 loop spans 13 amino acids. Germline loops: CDR1 LNHDA, CDR2 SQIVND (reference sequence). The CDR3 DNA is TGTGCCAGTACCCTCGGAAGGGGGTTTGGCTACACCTTC. Protein: CASTLGRGFGYTF.

The chain couples TRBV6-5 to TRBJ1-1; no reliable D call. The germline V gene has CDR1 MNHEY and CDR2 SVGAGI. There are 11 residues in the CDR3. V was pared by 6 bases and J by 7 bases, with 9 bases between. This chain's CDR3 is CASRQGSEAFF. In DNA form, the CDR3 reads TGTGCCAGCAGACAAGGTAGTGAAGCTTTCTTT.

V gene TRBV10-3 combines with J gene TRBJ2-5, with 8 bases fitting TRBD1. With V trimmed by 6 bases and J by 5 bases, 2 bases remained unmatched. CDR1 ENHRY and CDR2 SYGVKD come from the germline V gene. This CDR3 spans 12 amino acids. The CDR3 loop is CAISDRGETQYF. For the CDR3, the DNA is TGTGCCATCAGCGACAGGGGTGAGACCCAGTACTTC.

The V and J genes are TRBV11-2 and TRBJ2-5; 7 nucleotides line up with TRBD1. The CDR3 spans 16 residues. V shed 5 bases and J 5 bases; nucleotides not matched to a gene: 14. The germline gives CDR1 SGHAT, CDR2 FQNNGV. The CDR3 nucleotides read TGTGCCAGCAGCCCCGACAGGGTAGGGCGTCCGGAGACCCAGTACTTC. Protein sequence: CASSPDRVGRPETQYF.

This clone was counted only a few times. This rearrangement joins TRBV5-6 to TRBJ2-1, with TRBD2 matching over 14 bases. The CDR3 is 14 amino acids. The V segment lost 9 bases and the J segment 9 bases; nucleotides outside the gene matches: 8. Germline assignment: CDR1 SGHDT and CDR2 YYEEEE. The CDR3 loop is CATRLAGGSSEQFF. CDR3 nucleotides: TGTGCCACCAGACTAGCGGGGGGGTCTAGTGAGCAGTTCTTC. Complete variable domain (other parts from reference TRBV5-6 and TRBJ2-1): DAGVTQSPTHLIKTRGQQVTLRCSPKSGHDTVSWYQQALGQGPQFIFQYYEEEERQRGNFPDRFSGHQFPNYSSELNVNALLLGDSALYLCATRLAGGSSEQFFGPGTRLTVL.

J is TRBJ1-6 and V is TRBV30; D may be TRBD1 (5 bases). From germline, CDR1 is GTSNPN and CDR2 SVGIG (reference sequence). V was pared by 4 bases and J by 2 bases, with 12 bases between. The CDR3 length is 15 residues. CDR3 protein: CAWTGRVAYNSPLHF. For the CDR3, the DNA is TGTGCCTGGACTGGCAGGGTGGCCTATAATTCACCCCTCCACTTT.

The chain employs TRBV4-1 and TRBJ1-2, with TRBD1 as a possible D gene (6 bases). This CDR3 contains 18 residues. Trimming removed 1 base from V and 9 bases from J, with 27 bases in between. Per the germline V gene, CDR1 is MGHRA and CDR2 is YSYEKL. CDR3 sequence (DNA): TGCGCCAGCAGCCAAGTGGATATGGGCTTAACAGGGAATTCCCGCTACACCTTC. It codes for CASSQVDMGLTGNSRYTF.

This clone has a single count. The CDR3 sequence is CASSQAGTGLPWGNTIYF. DNA for the CDR3: TGCGCCAGCAGTCAGGCCGGGACAGGGTTGCCGTGGGGAAACACCATATATTTT. V is TRBV23-1 and J is TRBJ1-3; 9 nucleotides agree with TRBD1. TRBV23-1 is placed among ORFs of uncertain function. The CDR3 loop spans 18 amino acids. Trimming removed 3 bases from V and 4 bases from J; junction bases left unmatched: 13.

The chain carries TRBV19 and TRBJ1-2, with TRBD1 identical over 10 bases. Germline lookup yields CDR1 LNHDA and CDR2 SQIVND (reference sequence). With 7 bases clipped from V and 8 bases from J, the junction kept 7 bases outside the gene matches. CDR3 length equals 13 residues. CDR3 residues: CASIPGTGVGYTF. The CDR3 coding sequence is TGTGCCAGTATCCCCGGGACAGGGGTCGGCTACACCTTC.

This clone was counted only a few times. The CDR3 is CSVEVGVGNTIYF. The CDR3 nucleotides are TGCAGCGTTGAAGTGGGGGTTGGAAACACCATATATTTT. The genes are TRBV29-1 and TRBJ1-3, with TRBD1 as a possible D gene (5 bases). There are 13 residues in the CDR3. V was clipped by 1 base and J by 3 bases, with 7 bases between them. CDR1 and CDR2 (germline): SQVTM, ANQGSEA.

The genes are TRBV30 and TRBJ2-3, with TRBD2 matching over 8 bases. Unmatched junction bases numbered 9, after V lost 4 bases and J lost 3 bases. The CDR3 has 15 residues. Germline assignment: CDR1 GTSNPN and CDR2 SVGIG (reference sequence). CDR3 sequence reads: CAWTRLARETDTQYF. DNA of the CDR3: TGTGCCTGGACCCGACTAGCGCGGGAGACAGATACGCAGTATTTT.

The gene calls are TRBV30 and TRBJ2-2; D assignment may be TRBD1 or TRBD2 (5 bases each). Germline V gives CDR1 GTSNPN, CDR2 SVGIG (reference sequence). Trimming removed 0 bases at V and 8 bases at J, with 16 bases between. CDR3 size: 15 residues. Here the CDR3 reads CAWSVGAGTGGELFF. The CDR3 nucleotides read TGTGCCTGGAGTGTAGGTGCCGGGACCGGGGGGGAGCTGTTTTTT.

The chain employs TRBV29-1 and TRBJ1-2; D uncertain. The germline gives CDR1 SQVTM, CDR2 ANQGSEA. This CDR3 has 12 amino acids. Trimming cost V 4 bases and J 1 base, with 7 bases left between them. The CDR3 sequence: CSVGWGNYGYTF. DNA of the CDR3: TGCAGCGTTGGTTGGGGTAACTATGGCTACACCTTC. Drawing the rest from reference TRBV29-1 and TRBJ1-2, the complete variable domain is SAVISQKPSRDICQRGTSLTIQCQVDSQVTMMFWYRQQPGQSLTLIATANQGSEATYESGFVIDKFPISRPNLTFSTLTVSNMSPEDSSIYLCSVGWGNYGYTFGSGTRLTVV.

The genes are TRBV30 and TRBJ2-3; TRBD2 aligns across 7 bases. V shed 3 bases, J shed 10 bases, and the junction held 4 bases outside the gene matches. The germline V gene encodes CDR1 GTSNPN and CDR2 SVGIG (reference sequence). This CDR3 is 11 amino acids long. The CDR3 here is CAWRAGVSQYF. The CDR3 DNA follows: TGTGCCTGGAGGGCGGGGGTTTCGCAGTATTTT.

The V gene is TRBV5-1, the J gene TRBJ2-2; D perhaps matches TRBD1 (5 bases). This CDR3 has 13 residues. Trimming removed 2 bases at V and 4 bases at J, with 6 bases between. The V gene's germline CDR1 is SGHRS and CDR2 YFSETQ. The CDR3: CASSFQGTGELFF. The CDR3 DNA is TGCGCCAGCAGCTTCCAGGGCACCGGGGAGCTGTTTTTT.

This clone was seen more than once but under ten times. The chain is built from TRBV7-2 and TRBJ2-7, with 8 nucleotides matching TRBD2. Germline values: CDR1 SGHTA, CDR2 FQGNSA. The CDR3 covers 14 residues. Losses at the gene ends were 5 bases for V and 4 bases for J; bases not matched to a gene: 7. The CDR3 bases are TGTGCCAGCAGCCGCGGGGGGATGGATTACGAGCAGTACTTC. It translates to CASSRGGMDYEQYF.

This clone was detected a few times. J is TRBJ1-6 and V is TRBV14; the D is unclear. This CDR3 has 13 amino acids. From germline, CDR1 is SGHDN and CDR2 FVKESK. The germline V and J ends were trimmed by 5 bases and 8 bases, with 10 bases remaining between them. This CDR3 reads CASSFRPYSPLHF. CDR3 in DNA: TGTGCCAGCAGCTTCAGGCCTTATTCACCCCTCCACTTT.

This chain joins TRBV5-1 and TRBJ1-3, with 7 bases fitting TRBD1. Germline loops: CDR1 SGHRS, CDR2 YFSETQ. The ends lost 0 bases at V and 4 bases at J; junction bases unmatched: 4. The CDR3 is 15 residues long. The CDR3 DNA follows: TGCGCCAGCAGCTTGGAAGGGGGCTCCGGAAACACCATATATTTT. It is translated as CASSLEGGSGNTIYF.

This chain connects TRBV5-1 to TRBJ2-3; no firm D call. The CDR3 loop spans 14 amino acids. Germline V gives CDR1 SGHRS, CDR2 YFSETQ. The V and J ends lost 2 bases and 3 bases respectively, with 10 bases between them. The DNA of the CDR3 is TGCGCCAGCAGCTTAGATGGATTTACAGATACGCAGTATTTT. Encoded protein: CASSLDGFTDTQYF.

J is TRBJ2-1 and V is TRBV5-1; no clear D. Germline CDR1 SGHRS, CDR2 YFSETQ. V shed 0 bases and J shed 10 bases, with 8 bases lying between them. The CDR3 is 12 amino acids. CDR3 in DNA: TGCGCCAGCAGCTTGGCGCTAAACGAGCAGTTCTTC. Translating it yields CASSLALNEQFF.

The chain links TRBV19 to TRBJ1-2; 9 positions match TRBD1. The trim removed 7 bases at V and 1 base at J, leaving 7 bases unmatched. This CDR3 has 15 amino acids. Germline-derived CDR1 and CDR2 are LNHDA and SQIVND (reference sequence). CDR3 coding DNA: TGTGCCAGTACTGGACAGGGGAACCTTAACTATGGCTACACCTTC. Encoded protein: CASTGQGNLNYGYTF.

CDR3 residues: CSVRTLTEAFF. DNA of the CDR3: TGCAGCGTCAGAACATTGACGGAAGCTTTCTTT. The chain uses TRBV29-1 and TRBJ1-1; D remains unclear. V was shortened by 6 bases and J by 8 bases, with 13 bases between the two germline ends. This CDR3 is 11 amino acids long. Germline V CDR1 and CDR2: SQVTM, ANQGSEA.